Listed here is a single T cell receptor (beta chain). The antigen remains unidentified. Profiling relied on immunoSEQ multiplex PCR, and the TCRdb table lists in-frame clones only, not all of them. The sample lists about 82,000 clones, around 92% seen once, with roughly 0.62% in the top ten. This sample was included in a study of cytomegalovirus exposure and HLA in healthy donors. In the study overall: A subsequent analysis stated that the roughly 120 validation repertoires were run on the same platform as the approximately 660 first-cohort repertoires. Study results and caveats: According to a subsequent analysis, TCR clusters identified in the first cohort showed a tendency to co-occur across the roughly 110 validation repertoires. Cytomegalovirus status was reportedly diagnosed by the classifier with high sensitivity and specificity. Researchers counted approximately 160 TCR beta chains as cytomegalovirus-associated.

Germline assignment: CDR1 SQVTM and CDR2 ANQGSEA. CDR3 length: 14 residues. Trimming took off 7 bases at V and 0 bases at J, with 10 bases between the two ends. The sample was PBMCs. The source of this sequence is a man younger than 35 in good health and CMV-seronegative. The chain couples TRBV29-1 to TRBJ2-6; D is possibly TRBD1 (5 bases). The CDR3 DNA reads as TGCAGCGCCAGGGTTACCTCTGGGGCCAACGTCCTGACTTTC. Translating gives CSARVTSGANVLTF.